Listed here are 22 T cell receptor beta chains from one sample, sequenced in a study of identical twins. One entry per CDR3 protein, called by TCRdb with MiXCR from the 5' RACE reads. Counted here are 510,000 or so distinct CDR3 sequences, nearly 15% occurring once; the ten biggest clones make up 0.44%. A further study also used this sample, focusing on yellow fever vaccine responses in identical twins.

Sequencing was performed on CD4+ T cells sorted from blood. The receptors shown here come from a woman in her late teens or twenties in good health.

This clonotype was seen only a few times. The rearrangement joins TRBV5-1 to TRBJ1-1, with D unclear. Germline assignment: CDR1 SGHRS and CDR2 YFSETQ. CDR3 length equals 15 residues. Trimming removed 4 bases from V and 4 bases from J, with 17 bases in between. In DNA, the CDR3 is TGCGCCAGCAGCACCGCTAGACCGGTTGGCACTGAAGCTTTCTTT. Translated, it gives CASSTARPVGTEAFF.

The table lists this clonotype with a few counts. The chain recombines TRBV2 with TRBJ2-2, with D possibly being TRBD2 (5 bases). The germline CDR1 and CDR2 sequences are SNHLY and FYNNEI. V was shortened by 4 bases and J by 6 bases, with 21 bases between the two germline ends. This CDR3 is built from 17 residues. CDR3 coding DNA: TGTGCCAGCAGTGTAGACTCCGGGCCCAGGCGGGCCGGGGAGCTGTTTTTT. Its protein is CASSVDSGPRRAGELFF. The entire variable domain, with the rest obtained from reference TRBV2 and TRBJ2-2, is as follows: EPEVTQTPSHQVTQMGQEVILRCVPISNHLYFYWYRQILGQKVEFLVSFYNNEISEKSEIFDDQFSVERPDGSNFTLKIRSTKLEDSAMYFCASSVDSGPRRAGELFFGEGSRLTVL.

This chain joins TRBV6-1 and TRBJ2-3, with D maybe TRBD1 (5 bases). CDR3 size: 16 residues. CDR1 and CDR2 (germline): MNHNS, SASEGT. V was pared by 1 base and J by 6 bases, with 17 bases between. CDR3 region: CASSEDGQGPGDTQYF. In nucleotides, the CDR3 is TGTGCCAGCAGTGAAGACGGGCAGGGCCCAGGGGATACGCAGTATTTT.

CDR3 DNA: TGTGCCAGCAGCCAGGATCCGAACACCATATATTTT. Translation gives CASSQDPNTIYF. The gene calls are TRBV7-9 and TRBJ1-3; D remains ambiguous. CDR3 length: 12 amino acids. The germline V gene encodes CDR1 SEHNR and CDR2 FQNEAQ (reference sequence). Trimming stripped 5 bases from V and 7 bases from J, with 9 bases between.

CDR3 residues: CSATSPLAGGPQDTQYF. In DNA form, the CDR3 reads TGCAGTGCTACCTCTCCCCTAGCGGGAGGGCCGCAAGATACGCAGTATTTT. The chain has TRBV20-1 and TRBJ2-3, with 12 bases identical to TRBD2. V lost 4 bases to trimming and J lost 5 bases; unmatched junction nucleotides: 13. This CDR3 has 17 amino acids. The germline gives CDR1 DFQATT, CDR2 SNEGSKA (reference sequence).

This clonotype was seen only a few times. This rearrangement joins TRBV11-3 to TRBJ2-1; tentative D call: TRBD2 (5 bases). The germline gives CDR1 SGHNT, CDR2 YENEEA. V was trimmed by 3 bases and J by 0 bases, leaving 9 bases between them. This CDR3 is 15 amino acids long. The CDR3 nucleotides read TGTGCCAGCAGCTTCGGGGATAGCTCCTACAATGAGCAGTTCTTC. Protein: CASSFGDSSYNEQFF.

This clonotype was observed a handful of times. The chain has TRBV20-1 and TRBJ1-1, with D possibly being TRBD1 (6 bases). Per the germline V gene, CDR1 is DFQATT and CDR2 is SNEGSKA (reference sequence). With 6 bases removed from V and 1 base from J, the gap between germline ends came to 12 bases. The length of the CDR3 is 13 residues. The DNA of the CDR3 is TGCAGTGCGCTTAGAGGGGGGAACACTGAAGCTTTCTTT. Its translation: CSALRGGNTEAFF.

This clonotype was counted many times. The J gene is TRBJ2-1, the V gene TRBV11-2; the D is unclear. From germline, CDR1 is SGHAT and CDR2 FQNNGV. CDR3 length: 14 residues. Trimming removed 2 bases from V and 5 bases from J, with 10 bases in between. The CDR3 spells CASSLSQVNNEQFF. The CDR3 coding sequence is TGTGCCAGCAGCTTAAGCCAGGTCAACAATGAGCAGTTCTTC.

This clonotype was seen a handful of times. The genes are TRBV19 and TRBJ2-2; no definite D call. In germline, CDR1 is LNHDA, CDR2 SQIVND (reference sequence). The germline V and J ends were trimmed by 10 bases and 2 bases, with 17 bases remaining between them. The CDR3 is 15 residues long. The CDR3 loop is CATSSQRLNTGELFF. In DNA form, the CDR3 reads TGTGCCACTTCGTCCCAGCGTTTAAACACCGGGGAGCTGTTTTTT.

The rearrangement joins TRBV14 to TRBJ2-2, with 7 bases aligning to TRBD1. This CDR3 comprises 18 residues. Germline lookup yields CDR1 SGHDN and CDR2 FVKESK. V shed 3 bases, J shed 3 bases, and the junction held 13 bases outside the gene matches. The DNA for the CDR3 is TGTGCCAGCAGCCACTGGCAAGGGGGCCCGACCTACACCGGGGAGCTGTTTTTT. Amino acid sequence: CASSHWQGGPTYTGELFF.

The gene calls are TRBV20-1 and TRBJ1-3; a possible D gene is TRBD1 (5 bases). V lost 6 bases, J lost 0 bases, and 9 bases lay in between. This CDR3 is 13 amino acids long. Germline V gene data show CDR1 as DFQATT and CDR2 as SNEGSKA (reference sequence). The CDR3 protein is CSAVDTSGNTIYF. CDR3 coding DNA: TGCAGTGCGGTGGACACCTCTGGAAACACCATATATTTT.

This clonotype came up a few times. The chain employs TRBV2 and TRBJ2-7; D is perhaps TRBD2 (6 bases). CDR3 size: 13 residues. V lost 3 bases and J lost 3, with 9 bases in between. Germline lookup yields CDR1 SNHLY and CDR2 FYNNEI. The CDR3 loop is CASSDGGYYEQYF. The CDR3 DNA is TGTGCCAGCAGTGATGGAGGGTACTACGAGCAGTACTTC.

Worth noting for this clonotype: The junction differs from germline at one of its ends, possibly a read error. This rearrangement joins TRBV15 to TRBJ2-1; 11 bases agree with TRBD2. Per germline, CDR1 LNHNV and CDR2 YYDKDF (reference sequence). The CDR3 extends over 19 amino acids. CDR3 amino acids: CATSTRFRLAGSSFNEQFF. The CDR3 DNA reads TGTGCCACCAGCACCAGATTTAGACTAGCGGGGAGCTCCTTCAATGAGCAGTTCTTC.

This clonotype was detected a few times. This chain links TRBV27 with TRBJ2-2; TRBD2 is a possible D gene (6 bases). In germline, CDR1 is MNHEY, CDR2 SMNVEV (reference sequence). The CDR3 contains 13 residues. Between the trimmed V and J ends, which lost 6 bases and 3 bases, there was a span of 8 bases. CDR3 in amino acids: CASRRDHTGELFF. For the CDR3, the DNA is TGTGCCAGCAGGCGGGATCACACCGGGGAGCTGTTTTTT.

This clonotype was detected only a few times. This chain connects TRBV5-1 to TRBJ2-3; no definite D call. Looked up from germline, CDR1 is SGHRS and CDR2 is YFSETQ. The CDR3 is 14 amino acids. The V end lost 3 bases, the J end lost 4 bases, and 12 bases lay between the germline ends. CDR3 coding DNA: TGCGCCAGCAGCTCCGCTATGAGCCCAGATACGCAGTATTTT. Its protein product is CASSSAMSPDTQYF.

The V and J genes are TRBV28 and TRBJ2-7; 9 bases are a match to TRBD2. Germline V CDR1 and CDR2: MDHEN, SYDVKM. This CDR3 is built from 13 residues. J gave up 3 bases and V 7 bases, and 4 bases lay outside the gene matches. The CDR3 reads CASIGSGGYEQYV. The CDR3 nucleotides are TGTGCCAGCATAGGTAGCGGGGGCTACGAGCAGTACGTC.

The rearrangement uses TRBV7-2 and TRBJ2-3; no reliable D call. The CDR3 is 14 amino acids. V was pared by 5 bases and J by 8 bases, with 17 bases between. CDR1 is SGHTA and CDR2 is FQGNSA in the germline V gene. CDR3: CASSLPGYTGTQYF. The CDR3 DNA is TGTGCCAGCAGCCTCCCGGGTTATACGGGTACGCAGTATTTT.

This clonotype was seen a few times. The chain is built from TRBV12-3 or TRBV12-4 and TRBJ1-1; TRBD1 is a possible D gene (6 bases). The CDR3 is made up of 14 amino acids. V lost 6 bases and J lost 5, with 16 bases in between. The CDR3 loop reads CASSQPTGSTEAFF. In DNA form, the CDR3 reads TGTGCCAGCAGCCAACCAACAGGGAGTACTGAAGCTTTCTTT.

This clonotype was observed a handful of times. The chain recombines TRBV7-3 with TRBJ2-1; 7 bases are a match to TRBD2. Looked up from germline, CDR1 is SGHTA and CDR2 is FQGTGA. CDR3 length: 13 amino acids. V lost 5 bases to trimming and J lost 10 bases; unmatched junction nucleotides: 8. The CDR3 coding sequence is TGTGCCAGCAGCGTGCAGCGGGAAAACGAGCAGTTCTTC. It codes for CASSVQRENEQFF.

This clonotype was seen repeatedly, ten times or more. The V call is TRBV5-1, the J call TRBJ1-4; no clear D. The CDR3 extends over 14 amino acids. Germline V CDR1 and CDR2: SGHRS, YFSETQ. V dropped 3 bases and J dropped 9 bases, with 15 bases sitting between them. The CDR3 here is CASSSAGNEQKLFF. The CDR3 region has the DNA TGCGCCAGCAGCTCCGCCGGGAATGAACAAAAACTGTTTTTT. The whole variable domain, remainder taken from reference TRBV5-1 and TRBJ1-4, is KAGVTQTPRYLIKTRGQQVTLSCSPISGHRSVSWYQQTPGQGLQFLFEYFSETQRNKGNFPGRFSGRQFSNSRSEMNVSTLELGDSALYLCASSSAGNEQKLFFGSGTQLSVL.

The chain links TRBV20-1 to TRBJ2-7, with a weak D call TRBD2 (6 bases). CDR3 length equals 14 residues. Trimming removed 2 bases at V and 2 bases at J, with 13 bases between. CDR1 DFQATT and CDR2 SNEGSKA come from the germline V gene (reference sequence). The CDR3 is CSARHSGAPYEQYF. The CDR3 DNA sequence: TGCAGTGCTAGACATAGCGGAGCCCCCTACGAGCAGTACTTC.

This clonotype was counted a few times. The chain couples TRBV20-1 to TRBJ2-1; 9 positions agree with TRBD2. The germline V gene has CDR1 DFQATT and CDR2 SNEGSKA (reference sequence). Losses at the gene ends were 0 bases for V and 5 bases for J; bases not matched to a gene: 8. The CDR3 spans 16 residues. The CDR3 DNA reads as TGCAGTGCTAGAGAGGTTGGACTAGCGCCCCACAATGAGCAGTTCTTC. It is translated as CSAREVGLAPHNEQFF.